The next 9 T cell receptor beta chains were all read from a single sample in a study of blood T cell repertoires in COVID-19. Sequenced by immunoSEQ multiplex PCR; TCRdb stores in-frame clones only, minus some. The sample shows about 360,000 clones, 75% to 90% of them seen only once. Material: peripheral blood. These receptors originate from a woman in her sixties or seventies with COVID-19, enrolled during active disease.

V usage is TRBV20-1 and J usage is TRBJ1-5; D is unclear. CDR1 is DFQATT and CDR2 is SNEGSKA in the germline V gene (reference sequence). The length of the CDR3 is 13 residues. Trimming took off 3 bases at V and 4 bases at J, with 10 bases between the two ends. The CDR3 sequence is CSASRQANQPQHF. CDR3 bases: TGCAGTGCTAGTCGCCAGGCGAATCAGCCCCAGCATTTT.

This chain links TRBV30 with TRBJ1-1, with 10 bases fitting TRBD1. V gave up 2 bases and J gave up 11 bases; unmatched junction bases: 8. CDR1 is GTSNPN and CDR2 is SVGIG in the germline V gene (reference sequence). The CDR3 loop spans 13 amino acids. DNA for the CDR3: TGTGCCTGGAGTTCCCGGACAGGGGGTAACGCTTTCTTT. This translates into CAWSSRTGGNAFF.

This chain links TRBV24-1 with TRBJ2-3, with TRBD2 matching over 9 bases. CDR1 KGHDR and CDR2 SFDVKD come from the germline V gene. There are 16 residues in the CDR3. After removal of 0 bases from V and 2 bases from J, the junction contained 2 bases not matched to a gene. The CDR3 sequence is CATSDLGGGVTDTQYF. CDR3 nucleotide sequence: TGTGCCACCAGTGATTTGGGCGGGGGGGTCACAGATACGCAGTATTTT.

This clone was recorded once. J is TRBJ2-4 and V is TRBV25-1; TRBD2 agrees at 7 bases. The V gene's germline CDR1 is MGHDK and CDR2 SYGVNS. After removal of 4 bases from V and 3 bases from J, the junction contained 6 bases not matched to a gene. The CDR3 length is 15 residues. The DNA for the CDR3 is TGTGCCAGCAGTGCCCCAGGGAGGGTCAAAAACATTCAGTACTTC. It codes for CASSAPGRVKNIQYF.

The V call is TRBV6-5, the J call TRBJ2-1; 7 bases map to TRBD1. Germline V gives CDR1 MNHEY, CDR2 SVGAGI. V trimming: 5 bases; J trimming: 5 bases; junction bases outside the gene matches: 3. The CDR3 consists of 13 residues. This CDR3 reads CASSPTGDNEQFF. Here the CDR3 DNA reads TGTGCCAGCAGTCCAACAGGGGACAATGAGCAGTTCTTC.

Here the CDR3 reads CASSIWGPSLGQGAGQPQHF. The CDR3, as DNA: TGTGCCAGTAGTATATGGGGCCCGTCCCTCGGACAGGGGGCGGGACAGCCCCAGCATTTT. The rearrangement links TRBV19 to TRBJ1-5; 11 nucleotides align to TRBD1. V lost 2 bases, J lost 7 bases, and 19 bases stayed unmatched. CDR1 and CDR2 (germline): LNHDA, SQIVND (reference sequence). CDR3 length equals 20 residues.

The chain couples TRBV6-2 or TRBV6-3 to TRBJ1-5, with 9 bases lining up with TRBD1. Germline CDR1 and CDR2: MNHEY and SVGEGT. Trimming at V came to 0 bases and at J to 6 bases, leaving 6 bases not matched to a gene. This CDR3 has 16 residues. The CDR3 coding sequence is TGTGCCAGCAGTTACTCGAGGGGACAGGGAAGTCAGCCCCAGCATTTT. It encodes CASSYSRGQGSQPQHF.

V usage is TRBV29-1 and J usage is TRBJ2-4, with D tentatively TRBD1 (5 bases). CDR1 is SQVTM, CDR2 ANQGSEA, per germline. There are 12 residues in the CDR3. Between the trimmed V and J ends, which lost 7 bases and 4 bases, there was a span of 11 bases. The DNA of the CDR3 is TGCAGCGCAAGGACAATAAAAAACATTCAGTACTTC. Translation: CSARTIKNIQYF.

This clone was seen once. This rearrangement joins TRBV10-3 to TRBJ2-1; 10 nucleotides align to TRBD1. With V trimmed by 8 bases and J by 7 bases, 5 bases remained unmatched. Germline V lookup: CDR1 ENHRY, CDR2 SYGVKD. The CDR3 is 13 residues long. Here the CDR3 reads CAIRRQGANEQFF. The CDR3 DNA follows: TGTGCCATCCGTAGACAGGGGGCTAATGAGCAGTTCTTC.